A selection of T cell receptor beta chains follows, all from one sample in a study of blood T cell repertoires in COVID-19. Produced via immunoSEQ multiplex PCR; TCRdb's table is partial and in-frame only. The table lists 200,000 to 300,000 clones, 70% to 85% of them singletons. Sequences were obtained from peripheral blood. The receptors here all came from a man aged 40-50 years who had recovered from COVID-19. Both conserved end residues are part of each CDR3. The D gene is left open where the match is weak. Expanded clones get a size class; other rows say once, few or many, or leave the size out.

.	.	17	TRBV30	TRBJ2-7	CAWVVWTGGATPYEQYF	TGTGCCTGGGTAGTATGGACAGGCGGGGCTACCCCCTACGAGCAGTACTTC
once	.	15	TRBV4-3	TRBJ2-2	CASSRTPGVTGELFF	TGCGCCAGCAGCCGAACTCCAGGGGTCACCGGGGAGCTGTTTTTT
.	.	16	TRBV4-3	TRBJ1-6	CASSQDAPGLNSPLHF	TGCGCCAGCAGCCAAGATGCCCCGGGGTTAAACTCACCCCTCCACTTT
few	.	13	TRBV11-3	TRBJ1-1	CASSLEPGTEAFF	TGTGCCAGCAGCTTAGAACCAGGGACTGAAGCTTTCTTT
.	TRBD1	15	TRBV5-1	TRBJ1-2	CASSLETGGLYGYTF	TGCGCCAGCAGCTTGGAGACAGGGGGCCTCTATGGCTACACCTTC
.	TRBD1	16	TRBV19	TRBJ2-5	CASSPSGTGAQETQYF	TGTGCCAGTAGTCCATCAGGGACAGGGGCCCAAGAGACCCAGTACTTC
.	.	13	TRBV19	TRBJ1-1	CATRVSGDTEAFF	TGTGCCACCCGAGTTTCGGGAGACACTGAAGCTTTCTTT
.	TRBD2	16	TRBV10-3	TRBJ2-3	CAISDRGGSGTDTQYF	TGTGCCATCAGTGATCGGGGCGGGAGTGGCACAGATACGCAGTATTTT
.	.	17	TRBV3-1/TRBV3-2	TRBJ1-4	CASSQMLRGGTGEKLFF	TGTGCCAGCAGCCAAATGCTGCGGGGAGGGACGGGTGAAAAACTGTTTTTT
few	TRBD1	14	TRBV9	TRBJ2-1	CASNRQGDYNEQFF	TGTGCCAGCAACAGACAGGGGGACTACAATGAGCAGTTCTTC
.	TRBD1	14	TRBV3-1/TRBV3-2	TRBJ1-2	CASRHTRDSYGYTF	TGTGCCAGCAGACACACCCGGGACAGCTATGGCTACACCTTC
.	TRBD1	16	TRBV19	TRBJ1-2	CASSSKRQGLHYGYTF	TGTGCCAGTAGTAGCAAGAGACAGGGGTTACACTATGGCTACACCTTC
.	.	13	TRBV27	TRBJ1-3	CASMAGDSNTIYF	TGTGCCAGCATGGCGGGGGATTCAAACACCATATATTTT
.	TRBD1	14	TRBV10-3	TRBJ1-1	CAISDGTANTEAFF	TGTGCCATCAGTGATGGGACAGCCAACACTGAAGCTTTCTTT
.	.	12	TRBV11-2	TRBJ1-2	CASSLARGGYTF	TGTGCCAGCAGCTTAGCAAGGGGTGGCTACACCTTC
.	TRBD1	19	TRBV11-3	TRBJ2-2	CASSLDGPPGTGPTGELFF	TGTGCCAGCAGCTTAGATGGCCCTCCCGGGACAGGTCCCACCGGGGAGCTGTTTTTT
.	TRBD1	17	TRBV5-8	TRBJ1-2	CASSFGDRGTLKRGYTF	TGTGCCAGCAGCTTCGGGGACAGGGGAACCCTTAAGCGTGGCTACACCTTC
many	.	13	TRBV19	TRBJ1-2	CASSRGVRYGYTF	TGTGCCAGTAGTCGGGGGGTGCGATATGGCTACACCTTC
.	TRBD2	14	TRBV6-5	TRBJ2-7	CASRGTSDTYEQYF	TGTGCCAGCAGGGGGACTAGCGATACCTACGAGCAGTACTTC
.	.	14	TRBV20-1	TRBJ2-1	CSASSREHYNEQFF	TGCAGTGCTAGTAGTCGGGAGCACTACAATGAGCAGTTCTTC
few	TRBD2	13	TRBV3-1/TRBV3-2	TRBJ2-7	CASSQGTSDEQYF	TGTGCCAGCAGCCAAGGGACTAGCGACGAGCAGTACTTC
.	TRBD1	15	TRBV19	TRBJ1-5	CASSSLGQGHQPQHF	TGTGCCAGTAGTTCTCTCGGACAGGGGCATCAGCCCCAGCATTTT